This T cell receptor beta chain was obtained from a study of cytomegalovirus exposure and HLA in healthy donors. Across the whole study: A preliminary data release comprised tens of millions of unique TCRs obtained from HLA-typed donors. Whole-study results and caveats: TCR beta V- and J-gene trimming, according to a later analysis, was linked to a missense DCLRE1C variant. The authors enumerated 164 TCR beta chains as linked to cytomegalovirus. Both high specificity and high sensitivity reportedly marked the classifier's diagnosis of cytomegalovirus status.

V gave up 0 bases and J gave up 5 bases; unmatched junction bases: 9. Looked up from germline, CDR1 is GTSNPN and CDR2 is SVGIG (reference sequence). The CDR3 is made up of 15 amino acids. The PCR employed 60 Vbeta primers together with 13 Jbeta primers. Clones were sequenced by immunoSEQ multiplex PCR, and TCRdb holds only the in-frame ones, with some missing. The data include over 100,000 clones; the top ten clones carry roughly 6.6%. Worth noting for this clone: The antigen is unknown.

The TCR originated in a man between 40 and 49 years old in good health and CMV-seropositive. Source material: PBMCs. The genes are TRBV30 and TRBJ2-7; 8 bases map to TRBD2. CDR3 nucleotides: TGTGCCTGGAGTGTACGGAGCGGGAGTTATAACGAGCAGTACTTC. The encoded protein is CAWSVRSGSYNEQYF.